These 4 T cell receptor beta chains were all obtained from the same sample, sequenced in a study of blood T cells in healthy people across ages. The second PCR ran about 6 to 11 cycles with a sample-barcoded 5' primer and J-beta primers. TCRdb independently ran MiXCR on the 5' RACE reads; one entry per CDR3 protein. The sample yields about 720,000 distinct CDR3 sequences, 22% seen once. The sequenced material came from blood. These TCRs come from a man aged 65 to 85 in good health.

This chain links TRBV3-1 with TRBJ2-4; TRBD1 might be the D (5 bases). The CDR3 totals 16 residues. The ends were cut back, 0 bases at V and 9 bases at J, with 18 bases in the middle. Per the germline V gene, CDR1 is LGHDT and CDR2 is YNNKEL (reference sequence). The CDR3 DNA follows: TGTGCCAGCAGCCAAGATTATTTAGGGGCATGGGGCATTCAGTACTTC. This gives the protein CASSQDYLGAWGIQYF.

J is TRBJ2-7 and V is TRBV12-3 or TRBV12-4; D might be TRBD2 (5 bases). Trimming removed 2 bases at V and 6 bases at J, with 11 bases between. CDR3 length: 13 amino acids. The DNA of the CDR3 is TGTGCCAGCAGTTTAAGGGAGTTTTCCGAGCAGTACTTC. This gives the protein CASSLREFSEQYF.

This clonotype was seen more than once but under ten times. V gene TRBV5-1 combines with J gene TRBJ1-1, with a weak D call TRBD1 (6 bases). The CDR3 totals 15 residues. Germline V lookup: CDR1 SGHRS, CDR2 YFSETQ. V lost 6 bases to trimming and J lost 1 base, with 16 bases between them. The CDR3 spells CASTWGPGQNTEAFF. The CDR3 DNA is TGCGCCAGCACCTGGGGCCCGGGACAGAACACTGAAGCTTTCTTT.

In its sample, this clonotype was seen a few times. The chain joins TRBV29-1 to TRBJ1-2; D uncertain. Per germline, CDR1 SQVTM and CDR2 ANQGSEA. V was shortened by 7 bases and J by 0 bases, with 9 bases between the two germline ends. The CDR3 has 12 amino acids. The CDR3 reads CSAMDSNYGYTF. Written as DNA, the CDR3 is TGCAGCGCTATGGACTCTAACTATGGCTACACCTTC.